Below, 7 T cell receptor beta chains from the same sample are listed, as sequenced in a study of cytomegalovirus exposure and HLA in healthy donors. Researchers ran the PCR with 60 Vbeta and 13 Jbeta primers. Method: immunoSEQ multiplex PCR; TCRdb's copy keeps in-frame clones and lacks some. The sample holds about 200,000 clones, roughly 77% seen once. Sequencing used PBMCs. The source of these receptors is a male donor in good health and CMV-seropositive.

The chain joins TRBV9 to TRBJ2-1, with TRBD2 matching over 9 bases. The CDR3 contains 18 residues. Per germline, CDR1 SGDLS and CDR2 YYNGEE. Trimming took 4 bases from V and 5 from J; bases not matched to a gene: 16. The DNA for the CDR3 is TGTGCCAGCAGCTCTAACCCGCAGGCGGGAGGGCCCGACAATGAGCAGTTCTTC. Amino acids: CASSSNPQAGGPDNEQFF.

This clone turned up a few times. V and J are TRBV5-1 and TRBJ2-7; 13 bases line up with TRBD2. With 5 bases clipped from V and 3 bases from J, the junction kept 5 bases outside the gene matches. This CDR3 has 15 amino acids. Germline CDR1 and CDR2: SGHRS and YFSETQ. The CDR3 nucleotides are TGCGCCAGCAGAACCGGGACTAGCGGGAACTACGAGCAGTACTTC. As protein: CASRTGTSGNYEQYF.

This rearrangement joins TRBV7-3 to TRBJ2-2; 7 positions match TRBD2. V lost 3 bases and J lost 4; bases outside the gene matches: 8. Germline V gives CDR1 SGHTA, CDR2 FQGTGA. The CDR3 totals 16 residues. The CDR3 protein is CASSLASGAGTGELFF. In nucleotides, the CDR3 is TGTGCCAGCAGCTTGGCCAGCGGGGCGGGCACCGGGGAGCTGTTTTTT.

CDR3 amino acids: CASMSAGTGVYEQYF. CDR3 sequence (DNA): TGTGCCAGCATGTCGGCCGGGACAGGGGTTTACGAGCAGTACTTC. V is TRBV28 and J is TRBJ2-7; 10 bases are a match to TRBD1. Trimming removed 7 bases from V and 4 bases from J; junction bases left unmatched: 10. Per the germline V gene, CDR1 is MDHEN and CDR2 is SYDVKM. This CDR3 spans 15 amino acids.

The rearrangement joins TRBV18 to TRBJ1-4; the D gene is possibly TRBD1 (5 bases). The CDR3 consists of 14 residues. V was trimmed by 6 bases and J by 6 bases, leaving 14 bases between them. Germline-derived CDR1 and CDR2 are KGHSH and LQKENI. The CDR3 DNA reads TGTGCCAGCTCCCCCAAAGGGGTCGATGAAAAACTGTTTTTT. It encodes CASSPKGVDEKLFF. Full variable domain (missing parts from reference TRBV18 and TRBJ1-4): NAGVMQNPRHLVRRRGQEARLRCSPMKGHSHVYWYRQLPEEGLKFMVYLQKENIIDESGMPKERFSAEFPKEGPSILRIQQVVRGDSAAYFCASSPKGVDEKLFFGSGTQLSVL.

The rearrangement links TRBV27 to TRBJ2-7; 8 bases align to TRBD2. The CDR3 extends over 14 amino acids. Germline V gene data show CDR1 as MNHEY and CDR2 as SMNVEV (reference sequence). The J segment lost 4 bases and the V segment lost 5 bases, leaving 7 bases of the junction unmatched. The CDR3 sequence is CASSPGTRNYEQYF. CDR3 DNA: TGTGCCAGCAGTCCCGGGACTAGGAATTACGAGCAGTACTTC.

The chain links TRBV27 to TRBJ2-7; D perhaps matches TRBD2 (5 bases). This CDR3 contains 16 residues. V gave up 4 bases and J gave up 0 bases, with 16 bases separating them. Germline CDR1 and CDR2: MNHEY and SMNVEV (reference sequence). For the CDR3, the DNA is TGTGCCAGCAGTTCCCCGGACTTACCAAGCTCCTACGAGCAGTACTTC. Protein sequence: CASSSPDLPSSYEQYF.